One and the same sample provided the 32 T cell receptor beta chains below, sequenced in a study of CD8+ T cells in alopecia areata. Once RNA had been extracted, it was reverse transcribed into cDNA to act as the sequencing template. Sequencing was performed with immunoSEQ multiplex PCR; in TCRdb, only in-frame clones are kept and a portion is missing. The sample has about 190,000 clones, 50% to 75% seen once. Noted treatment: oral pan-JAK inhibitor, 5-10 mg twice daily. The starting material was CD4+ T cells sorted from blood, obtained at week 4, from a patient treated with tofacitinib. These receptors originate from a human donor with alopecia areata.

The V gene is TRBV5-4, the J gene TRBJ1-6; D is possibly TRBD1 (5 bases). The V gene's germline CDR1 is SGHNT and CDR2 YYREEE (reference sequence). This CDR3 has 13 amino acids. Trimming stripped 4 bases from V and 8 bases from J, with 10 bases between. The CDR3, as DNA: TGTGCCAGCAGCATACAGGAGGATTCACCCCTCCACTTT. Its protein product is CASSIQEDSPLHF.

This clone was seen more than once but under ten times. This sequence joins TRBV5-6 and TRBJ1-2; no clear D. Germline lookup yields CDR1 SGHDT and CDR2 YYEEEE. The CDR3 loop spans 13 amino acids. Between the trimmed V and J ends, which lost 0 bases and 3 bases, there was a span of 6 bases. CDR3: CASSLERYYGYTF. DNA of the CDR3: TGTGCCAGCAGCTTGGAACGGTACTATGGCTACACCTTC.

As DNA, the CDR3 is TGTGCCAGCAGCATTCAACAGGGAGCTAACTATGGCTACACCTTC. It encodes CASSIQQGANYGYTF. The chain uses TRBV7-9 and TRBJ1-2, with D perhaps TRBD1 (6 bases). This CDR3 is 15 amino acids long. Germline V gene data show CDR1 as SEHNR and CDR2 as FQNEAQ (reference sequence). V was cut by 5 bases and J by 0 bases, with 13 bases left in between.

The chain uses TRBV6-5 and TRBJ1-2, with 9 bases that match TRBD1. V dropped 6 bases and J dropped 7; count of bases not matched to a gene: 6. CDR1 MNHEY and CDR2 SVGAGI come from the germline V gene. The CDR3 has 13 residues. CDR3 in DNA: TGTGCCAGCAGGGTACAGGGGGCAGGTGGCTACACCTTC. Residues: CASRVQGAGGYTF.

This clone occurred a few times. V is TRBV29-1 and J is TRBJ1-1; D call uncertain. This CDR3 comprises 10 residues. Germline V lookup: CDR1 SQVTM, CDR2 ANQGSEA. Trimming shortened V by 6 bases and J by 8 bases, and 10 bases separated the two germline ends. The CDR3 loop reads CSVKDVEAFF. In DNA, the CDR3 is TGCAGCGTCAAAGACGTGGAAGCTTTCTTT.

The chain employs TRBV23-1 and TRBJ2-2; D call uncertain. TRBV23-1 is classed as an ORF, of uncertain function. The V end was cut by 2 bases, the J end by 7 bases, with 5 bases between. The CDR3 totals 12 residues. The CDR3 sequence: CASSQTNGELFF. CDR3 nucleotides: TGCGCCAGCAGTCAAACCAACGGGGAGCTGTTTTTT.

The chain has TRBV29-1 and TRBJ2-7; 9 bases match TRBD1. After removal of 3 bases from V and 3 bases from J, the junction contained 0 bases not matched to a gene. From germline, CDR1 is SQVTM and CDR2 ANQGSEA. The CDR3 is made up of 12 amino acids. For the CDR3, the DNA is TGCAGCGTTGAGACAGGGGGCTACGAGCAGTACTTC. Its translation: CSVETGGYEQYF.

The rearrangement links TRBV14 to TRBJ1-5; 8 bases are a match to TRBD1. CDR1 and CDR2 from the germline V gene are SGHDN and FVKESK. This CDR3 has 18 amino acids. Germline trimming cut 4 bases from V and 6 bases from J; bases unmatched to any gene: 17. The CDR3 nucleotides are TGTGCCAGCAGCCGAGGACAGGGCGGAACTATTAGGGGTCAGCCCCAGCATTTT. Protein: CASSRGQGGTIRGQPQHF. The full variable domain, its missing parts supplied by reference TRBV14 and TRBJ1-5, is EAGVTQFPSHSVIEKGQTVTLRCDPISGHDNLYWYRRVMGKEIKFLLHFVKESKQDESGMPNNRFLAERTGGTYSTLKVQPAELEDSGVYFCASSRGQGGTIRGQPQHFGDGTRLSIL.

Only a few counts were recorded for this clone. V and J are TRBV10-3 and TRBJ2-5; D is unclear. There are 13 residues in the CDR3. V was shortened by 6 bases and J by 9 bases, with 17 bases between the two germline ends. Germline V lookup: CDR1 ENHRY, CDR2 SYGVKD. This chain's CDR3 is CAISPDDSRAQYF. The CDR3 DNA follows: TGTGCCATCAGCCCCGATGATTCAAGAGCCCAGTACTTC.

The genes are TRBV23-1 and TRBJ1-5; tentative D call: TRBD1 (5 bases). TRBV23-1 carries the ORF label, with uncertain function. This CDR3 is 15 amino acids long. The germline V and J ends were trimmed by 0 bases and 3 bases, with 9 bases remaining between them. CDR3 in DNA: TGCGCCAGCAGTCAATCAAGCAGGGTCAATCAGCCCCAGCATTTT. Translating it yields CASSQSSRVNQPQHF.

V gene TRBV10-3 combines with J gene TRBJ2-7, with D uncertain. This CDR3 region has 14 residues. V shed 7 bases and J shed 0 bases, with 13 bases lying between them. Germline V gene sequence: CDR1 ENHRY, CDR2 SYGVKD. The CDR3, as DNA: TGTGCCATCACCCTTGGTGGCGGCTCCTACGAGCAGTACTTC. This sequence encodes CAITLGGGSYEQYF.

This clone was seen just once. The chain recombines TRBV29-1 with TRBJ1-1; D may be TRBD1 (6 bases). V was pared by 6 bases and J by 5 bases, with 16 bases between. This CDR3 is 13 amino acids long. Germline V gene sequence: CDR1 SQVTM, CDR2 ANQGSEA. Here the CDR3 reads CSVNQVGTTEAFF. In DNA, the CDR3 is TGCAGCGTCAACCAAGTGGGGACAACTGAAGCTTTCTTT.

The genes are TRBV14 and TRBJ1-2, with D possibly TRBD1 on 5 matching bases. Trimming removed 2 bases from V and 2 bases from J, with 9 bases in between. The CDR3 length is 14 residues. Germline CDR1 reads SGHDN; CDR2 reads FVKESK. In nucleotides, the CDR3 is TGTGCCAGCAGCCAATTTAACAGGAACTATGGCTACACCTTC. It yields the protein CASSQFNRNYGYTF. Drawing the rest from reference TRBV14 and TRBJ1-2, the complete variable domain is EAGVTQFPSHSVIEKGQTVTLRCDPISGHDNLYWYRRVMGKEIKFLLHFVKESKQDESGMPNNRFLAERTGGTYSTLKVQPAELEDSGVYFCASSQFNRNYGYTFGSGTRLTVV.

The chain combines TRBV5-1 with TRBJ1-1; TRBD1 is a possible D gene (5 bases). CDR3 size: 14 residues. Trimming pared 1 base from V and 1 base from J, leaving 8 bases between. Germline V gives CDR1 SGHRS, CDR2 YFSETQ. This CDR3 is CASSLRQGNTEAFF. CDR3 nucleotides: TGCGCCAGCAGCTTGAGGCAGGGGAACACTGAAGCTTTCTTT. Full variable domain (rest looked up from reference TRBV5-1 and TRBJ1-1): KAGVTQTPRYLIKTRGQQVTLSCSPISGHRSVSWYQQTPGQGLQFLFEYFSETQRNKGNFPGRFSGRQFSNSRSEMNVSTLELGDSALYLCASSLRQGNTEAFFGQGTRLTVV.

The J gene is TRBJ2-2, the V gene TRBV30; tentatively, D is TRBD2 (5 bases). CDR1 and CDR2 (germline): GTSNPN, SVGIG (reference sequence). This CDR3 spans 16 amino acids. Trimming took off 4 bases at V and 0 bases at J, with 15 bases between the two ends. For the CDR3, the DNA is TGTGCCTGGACCCTCTCGGGGAACTCGAACACCGGGGAGCTGTTTTTT. It encodes CAWTLSGNSNTGELFF.

This clone was counted once. The chain is built from TRBV5-4 and TRBJ2-7, with TRBD2 identical over 9 bases. Germline CDR1 is SGHNT and CDR2 is YYREEE (reference sequence). J was trimmed by 0 bases and V by 4 bases; bases with no gene match: 8. There are 16 residues in the CDR3. The CDR3 DNA reads as TGTGCCAGCAGCCAGGGTATGACTAGCGGCTCCTACGAGCAGTACTTC. Protein product: CASSQGMTSGSYEQYF.

This clone was seen only once. This chain uses TRBV20-1 with TRBJ1-2; D gene uncertain. Trimming pared 1 base from V and 8 bases from J, leaving 8 bases between. This CDR3 contains 11 residues. Germline CDR1 and CDR2: DFQATT and SNEGSKA (reference sequence). CDR3 sequence: CSARVDAGYTF. CDR3 coding DNA: TGCAGTGCTAGAGTGGACGCCGGCTACACCTTC.

The chain combines TRBV7-3 with TRBJ2-3; D assignment may be TRBD1 or TRBD2 (5 bases each). Germline V CDR1 and CDR2: SGHTA, FQGTGA. CDR3 length: 14 amino acids. Trimming stripped 5 bases from V and 7 bases from J, with 16 bases between. DNA of the CDR3: TGTGCCAGCAGCGCCCGGGACCCCCGGAATACGCAGTATTTT. The encoded protein is CASSARDPRNTQYF.

The chain links TRBV20-1 to TRBJ2-5; D gene uncertain. Germline CDR1 DFQATT, CDR2 SNEGSKA (reference sequence). CDR3 length equals 11 residues. Trimming took off 8 bases at V and 5 bases at J, with 12 bases between the two ends. The CDR3 nucleotides read TGCAGTCCCCGGGCCCCGGAGACCCAGTACTTC. This translates into CSPRAPETQYF.

The V and J genes are TRBV11-2 and TRBJ2-5, with D perhaps matching TRBD2 (6 bases). Germline V gene lookup returns CDR1 SGHAT and CDR2 FQNNGV. V was pared by 5 bases and J by 2 bases, with 12 bases between. The CDR3 is 14 residues long. The CDR3 DNA reads TGTGCCAGCAGCGCGCGGAGGGGACAAGAGACCCAGTACTTC. It encodes CASSARRGQETQYF.

The chain uses TRBV10-3 and TRBJ2-7; D is possibly TRBD1 (5 bases). With 0 bases removed from V and 7 bases from J, the gap between germline ends came to 7 bases. This CDR3 has 12 amino acids. In germline, CDR1 is ENHRY, CDR2 SYGVKD. CDR3 residues: CAISESGLEQYF. CDR3 DNA: TGTGCCATCAGTGAGTCGGGGCTGGAGCAGTACTTC.

The genes are TRBV7-9 and TRBJ1-6; TRBD1 might be the D (6 bases). This CDR3 contains 14 residues. CDR1 and CDR2 (germline): SEHNR, FQNEAQ (reference sequence). V was trimmed by 5 bases and J by 9 bases, leaving 14 bases between them. CDR3 DNA sequence: TGTGCCAGCAGCCACTCCTCAGGGGTTTCACCCCTCCACTTT. Translating gives CASSHSSGVSPLHF.

A single count supports this clone. The V call is TRBV7-6, the J call TRBJ2-7; TRBD2 matches at 8 bases. Germline loops: CDR1 SGHVS, CDR2 FNYEAQ. There are 13 residues in the CDR3. The J segment lost 5 bases and the V segment lost 3 bases, leaving 3 bases of the junction unmatched. CDR3 amino acids: CASSFGRGDEQYF. For the CDR3, the DNA is TGTGCCAGCAGCTTCGGGCGGGGGGACGAGCAGTACTTC.

Details on this clone: The same CDR3 also results from other DNA sequences found in this sample. The V call is TRBV5-1, the J call TRBJ2-5; D not resolved. Trimming removed 0 bases at V and 5 bases at J, with 5 bases between. This CDR3 is 12 amino acids long. Germline CDR1 reads SGHRS; CDR2 reads YFSETQ. CDR3 amino acids: CASSLVEETQYF. The CDR3 DNA reads TGCGCCAGCAGCTTGGTGGAGGAGACCCAGTACTTC.

This clone was found a few times. The rearrangement joins TRBV10-3 to TRBJ1-1, with D possibly matching TRBD1 (5 bases). Germline V lookup: CDR1 ENHRY, CDR2 SYGVKD. Trimming left V 3 bases short and J 1 base short, with 9 bases between. The CDR3 loop spans 14 amino acids. The CDR3 loop is CAISDQGSNTEAFF. In DNA form, the CDR3 reads TGTGCCATCAGTGACCAGGGTTCGAACACTGAAGCTTTCTTT.

The table lists this clone with a count of one. The CDR3 DNA reads as TGTGCCTGGAGCCTTGGACAGGCGGGGGAAGCTTTCTTT. Amino acids: CAWSLGQAGEAFF. The V gene is TRBV30, the J gene TRBJ1-1; 7 nucleotides line up with TRBD1. This CDR3 region has 13 residues. The germline V gene has CDR1 GTSNPN and CDR2 SVGIG (reference sequence). The V gene end was trimmed by 3 bases and the J gene end by 8 bases; junction bases not matched to a gene: 9.

This clone was detected a few times. The V gene is TRBV29-1, the J gene TRBJ1-1; 12 bases map to TRBD1. The V and J ends lost 6 bases and 6 bases, in that order; junction bases with no gene match: 5. This CDR3 contains 13 residues. CDR1 SQVTM and CDR2 ANQGSEA come from the germline V gene. CDR3 residues: CSVGQGARSEAFF. The CDR3 DNA sequence: TGCAGCGTGGGACAGGGGGCTCGGTCTGAAGCTTTCTTT. Complete variable domain (other parts from reference TRBV29-1 and TRBJ1-1): SAVISQKPSRDICQRGTSLTIQCQVDSQVTMMFWYRQQPGQSLTLIATANQGSEATYESGFVIDKFPISRPNLTFSTLTVSNMSPEDSSIYLCSVGQGARSEAFFGQGTRLTVV.

The chain recombines TRBV5-1 with TRBJ2-3; 7 nucleotides line up with TRBD2. The CDR3 sequence is 14 residues long. Germline V gives CDR1 SGHRS, CDR2 YFSETQ. V was clipped by 0 bases and J by 4 bases; unmatched bases: 2. CDR3 amino acids: CASSLVAGADTQYF. DNA of the CDR3: TGCGCCAGCAGCTTGGTGGCGGGGGCAGATACGCAGTATTTT.

The chain links TRBV29-1 to TRBJ2-7; D not resolved. With 3 bases removed from V and 5 bases from J, the gap between germline ends came to 14 bases. The length of the CDR3 is 13 residues. Germline CDR1 is SQVTM and CDR2 is ANQGSEA. The CDR3 region is CSVEWDPRHEQYF. For the CDR3, the DNA is TGCAGCGTTGAGTGGGATCCGCGCCACGAGCAGTACTTC.

Concerning this clone: This CDR3 is also generated by other DNA sequences in the sample. The V call is TRBV20-1, the J call TRBJ2-7; D call uncertain. Germline V gives CDR1 DFQATT, CDR2 SNEGSKA (reference sequence). V lost 1 base and J 3 bases, leaving 4 bases between the germline ends. This CDR3 is built from 11 residues. DNA of the CDR3: TGCAGTGCTAGAGGAGGCTACGAGCAGTACTTC. The encoded protein is CSARGGYEQYF.

This clone was recorded a few times. This sequence joins TRBV7-2 and TRBJ2-3; D gene ambiguous. This CDR3 has 15 amino acids. Trimming took 3 bases from V and 0 from J, leaving 10 bases between them. Germline V lookup: CDR1 SGHTA, CDR2 FQGNSA. The CDR3 region is CASSFVLASTDTQYF. The CDR3 DNA follows: TGTGCCAGCAGCTTCGTCCTCGCTAGCACAGATACGCAGTATTTT.

The chain uses TRBV29-1 and TRBJ2-7; 7 nucleotides agree with TRBD1. CDR3 size: 15 residues. The V gene's germline CDR1 is SQVTM and CDR2 ANQGSEA. V gave up 1 base and J gave up 3 bases; unmatched junction bases: 9. The CDR3 spells CSVEGDRDNVYEQYF. The CDR3, as DNA: TGCAGCGTTGAAGGTGACAGGGACAATGTCTACGAGCAGTACTTC.